Listed below are T cell receptor beta chains from one sample, sequenced in a study of T cell responses to AZD1222 COVID-19 vaccine. Produced via immunoSEQ multiplex PCR; TCRdb's table is partial and in-frame only. The sample has roughly 180,000 clones, about 90% seen once; the top ten hold roughly 1.9%. The sequencing here drew on peripheral blood, taken 28 days after the second AZD1222 dose. These receptors were taken from an adult who received the AZD1222 COVID-19 vaccine. The CDR3 runs from the conserved cysteine through the conserved F or W. A D gene is named only where the DNA matches it firmly. Clone size appears in some rows only: once, few, many, or a class for an expanded clone.

D,size,length,V,J,DNA,CDR3
-,-,15,TRBV2,TRBJ1-1,TGTGCCAGCAGTGTTGACGTGACACCGAACACTGAAGCTTTCTTT,CASSVDVTPNTEAFF
-,-,17,TRBV7-2,TRBJ1-5,TGTGCCAGCAGCTTAGATCTTCCGGCGTCAGGCAATCAGCCCCAGCATTTT,CASSLDLPASGNQPQHF
-,-,13,TRBV7-9,TRBJ1-2,TGTGCCAGCAGCTCAAACGCTAACTATGGCTACACCTTC,CASSSNANYGYTF
TRBD1,-,16,TRBV18,TRBJ1-1,TGTGCCAGCTCATCGCAGTTCGGACAGGGAAACACTGAAGCTTTCTTT,CASSSQFGQGNTEAFF
TRBD1,few,13,TRBV28,TRBJ1-1,TGTGCCAGCAGTTTAGGACAGGGGGGTGAAGCTTTCTTT,CASSLGQGGEAFF
-,-,14,TRBV24-1,TRBJ2-1,TGTGCCACCAGTGAAGCTAGCGCCTACAATGAGCAGTTCTTC,CATSEASAYNEQFF
TRBD1,once,15,TRBV6-6,TRBJ1-4,TGTGCCAGCAGTTCGACGGGACAGGGCGGGGAAAAACTGTTTTTT,CASSSTGQGGEKLFF
-,-,15,TRBV5-1,TRBJ2-1,TGCGCCAGCAGCTTGTCCAGGGGGGGACACAATGAGCAGTTCTTC,CASSLSRGGHNEQFF
TRBD1,-,15,TRBV14,TRBJ1-2,TGTGCCAGCAGCCAGGGACAGGGAGGATTGATTGGCTACACCTTC,CASSQGQGGLIGYTF
-,-,16,TRBV27,TRBJ2-3,TGTGCCAGCAGTCGCTGGGACTTTCCACCCACAGATACGCAGTATTTT,CASSRWDFPPTDTQYF
-,-,12,TRBV5-1,TRBJ1-1,TGCGCCAGCAGCGTAGGGAACACTGAAGCTTTCTTT,CASSVGNTEAFF
-,-,15,TRBV4-1,TRBJ1-4,TGCGCCAGCAGCCAAGAGGGGACAACTAATGAAAAACTGTTTTTT,CASSQEGTTNEKLFF
-,-,15,TRBV7-2,TRBJ1-2,TGTGCCAGCAGCCAACCCTACCGGGAAACCTATGGCTACACCTTC,CASSQPYRETYGYTF
TRBD1,-,14,TRBV28,TRBJ2-7,TGTGCCAGCAGTTTAAGGTTTAGGGGGCAAGTGCAGTACTTC,CASSLRFRGQVQYF
-,-,15,TRBV4-3,TRBJ1-5,TGCGCCAGCAGCCAAGATCCATTTGACAATCAGCCCCAGCATTTT,CASSQDPFDNQPQHF
TRBD2,-,14,TRBV30,TRBJ2-7,TGTGCCTGGAGTGGGACTAGCGAGACCTACGAGCAGTACTTC,CAWSGTSETYEQYF
-,-,15,TRBV6-5,TRBJ1-6,TGTGCCAGCAGTATCCAGGGTGGCCTTGGTTCACCCCTCCACTTT,CASSIQGGLGSPLHF
-,-,11,TRBV3-1/TRBV3-2,TRBJ2-7,TGTGCCAGCCTAAGGCCCCACGAGCAGTACTTC,CASLRPHEQYF
-,-,14,TRBV5-1,TRBJ2-5,TGCGCCAGCAGCTTAGCCTTAATCGAGGAGACCCAGTACTTC,CASSLALIEETQYF
TRBD2,-,17,TRBV4-1,TRBJ2-7,TGCGCCAGCAGCCAAGATCACTTGACTAGCGGAACTTACGAGCAGTACTTC,CASSQDHLTSGTYEQYF
TRBD2,-,13,TRBV10-3,TRBJ2-3,TGTGCCTTGAGCGGGAGCAGCACAGATACGCAGTATTTT,CALSGSSTDTQYF
-,once,15,TRBV6-5,TRBJ1-6,TGTGCCAGCAGGGGGTCGGAGTCCTATAATTCACCCCTCCACTTT,CASRGSESYNSPLHF
TRBD1,-,16,TRBV19,TRBJ1-4,TGTGCCAGTAGTCTCCGACAGGGGGCAACTAATGAAAAACTGTTTTTT,CASSLRQGATNEKLFF
TRBD2,-,14,TRBV27,TRBJ2-3,TGTGCCAGCAGTCCGGGACTAGCAGTGGATACGCAGTATTTT,CASSPGLAVDTQYF
TRBD2,-,16,TRBV2,TRBJ2-2,TGTGCCAGCAGCCCACTAGCGGGGGGGCCGGTCAGGGAGCTGTTTTTT,CASSPLAGGPVRELFF
-,-,15,TRBV9,TRBJ1-2,TGTGCCAGCAGCGTAGGTCCGGGTTGGGACTATGGCTACACCTTC,CASSVGPGWDYGYTF